Listed below are T cell receptor beta chains from one sample, sequenced in a study of blood T cell repertoires in COVID-19. Clones were sequenced by immunoSEQ multiplex PCR, and TCRdb holds only the in-frame ones, with some missing. Here the sample spans about 260,000 clones, approximately 90% being singletons. The sample was PBMCs or T cells enriched from blood (not recorded which). These receptors were collected from a middle-aged man who had been exposed to COVID-19. The CDR3 runs from the conserved cysteine through the conserved F or W. The order of the fields is J gene, clone size, V gene, CDR3 protein. Rows give clone size only sometimes, using once, few, many, or a class for an expanded clone.

>TRBJ1-1|-|TRBV5-1
CASRGAAEAFF
>TRBJ1-1|-|TRBV24-1
CATSDPRGTEAFF
>TRBJ1-2|-|TRBV5-1
CASSLWAGEPYGYTF
>TRBJ1-3|-|TRBV6-5
CASSYTLSGNTIYF
>TRBJ2-3|-|TRBV28
CASSPSGSTDTQYF
>TRBJ2-1|-|TRBV5-1
CATRGGTDNEQFF
>TRBJ1-1|-|TRBV3-1/TRBV3-2
CASSQSWANTEAFF
>TRBJ2-5|-|TRBV28
CACRQGQETQYF
>TRBJ1-5|-|TRBV18
CASSLSTGNSNQPQHF
>TRBJ1-4|-|TRBV18
CASSPERHEKLFF
>TRBJ1-5|-|TRBV6-1
CASSELLGAWSNQPQHF
>TRBJ2-3|-|TRBV5-5
CASSPRTGGETDTQYF
>TRBJ2-3|once|TRBV7-3
CASSLTAVRTSGFTF
>TRBJ1-5|-|TRBV19
CASSLRTGGLAGNQPQHF
>TRBJ1-1|once|TRBV11-2
CASSLDRGTIEAFF
>TRBJ1-2|-|TRBV19
CASSIETAGNYGYTF
>TRBJ1-2|few|TRBV5-1
CASSLGWTGNYGYTF
>TRBJ2-1|-|TRBV28
CASDQWGTSYNEQFF
>TRBJ2-6|few|TRBV2
CASREGDSSGANVLTF
>TRBJ1-4|-|TRBV6-5
CASSYRGTGANEKLFF
>TRBJ1-4|-|TRBV28
CASSLGGTTNEKLFF
>TRBJ2-7|-|TRBV11-2
CASSSPEGTGLYYEQYF
>TRBJ2-1|-|TRBV5-1
CASSLFISSYNEQFF
>TRBJ2-1|-|TRBV4-1
CASSQNINEQFF
>TRBJ1-4|-|TRBV27
CASSLFSREKLFF
>TRBJ1-2|-|TRBV11-2
CASSLEQGDYGYTF
>TRBJ1-5|-|TRBV2
CASSDQAPDSNQPQHF
>TRBJ2-3|-|TRBV24-1
CATSRVDTQYF
>TRBJ1-5|once|TRBV29-1
CSVAERIGEPQHF
>TRBJ1-4|-|TRBV5-8
CASRGITGQGPEKLFF
>TRBJ1-1|-|TRBV9
CASSAGLSGTEAFF
>TRBJ2-3|-|TRBV5-1
CASSSLAGSTDTQYF
>TRBJ1-5|-|TRBV19
CASSRTGGSNQPQHF
>TRBJ1-3|-|TRBV12-2
CASRLGGTGVGNTIYF
>TRBJ2-1|-|TRBV7-3
CASSLLGTGYNEQFF
>TRBJ1-6|-|TRBV2
CASSSVPGQGLPLHF
>TRBJ2-7|-|TRBV6-6
CASRLHRGNEQYF
>TRBJ1-4|-|TRBV4-2
CASSQDLGGGEKLFF
>TRBJ1-3|-|TRBV11-3
CASSLPGQGNTIYF
>TRBJ2-7|few|TRBV6-6
CASSLHAGDVYEQYF
>TRBJ1-5|-|TRBV27
CASSPVMGVSNQPQHF
>TRBJ1-2|-|TRBV5-1
CASSLRTGGEYGYTF